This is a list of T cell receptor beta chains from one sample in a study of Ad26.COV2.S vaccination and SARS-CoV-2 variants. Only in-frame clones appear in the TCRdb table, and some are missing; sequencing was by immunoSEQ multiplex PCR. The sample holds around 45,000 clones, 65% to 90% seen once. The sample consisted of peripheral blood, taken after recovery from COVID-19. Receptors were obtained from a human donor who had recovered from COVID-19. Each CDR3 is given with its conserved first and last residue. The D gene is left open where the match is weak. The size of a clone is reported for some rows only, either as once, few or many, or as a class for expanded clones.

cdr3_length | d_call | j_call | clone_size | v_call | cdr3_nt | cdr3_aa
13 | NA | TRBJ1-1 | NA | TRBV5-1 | TGCGCCAGCAGCTCCCCCCCGAACACTGAAGCTTTCTTT | CASSSPPNTEAFF
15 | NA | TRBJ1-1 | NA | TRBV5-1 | TGCGCCAGCAGCTTGGAACCCGGGGGCTGGACTGAAGCTTTCTTT | CASSLEPGGWTEAFF
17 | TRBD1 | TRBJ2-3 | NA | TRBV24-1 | TGTGCCACCAGTGATTTTTCTGGACAGGGGGTAGCAGATACGCAGTATTTT | CATSDFSGQGVADTQYF
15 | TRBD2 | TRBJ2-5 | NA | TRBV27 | TGTGCCAGCAGTTCCGGACTAGCGGGACGGGAGACCCAGTACTTC | CASSSGLAGRETQYF
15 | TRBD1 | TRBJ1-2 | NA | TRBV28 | TGTGCCAGCACCTCTCTAGGGGGACAGGTATATGGCTACACCTTC | CASTSLGGQVYGYTF
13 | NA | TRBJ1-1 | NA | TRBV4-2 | TGTGCCAGCAGCCAAGATAACATTCAGAAAGCTTTCTTT | CASSQDNIQKAFF
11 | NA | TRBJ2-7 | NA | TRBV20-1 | TGCAGTGCTTCGGACGGCTACGAGCAGTACTTC | CSASDGYEQYF
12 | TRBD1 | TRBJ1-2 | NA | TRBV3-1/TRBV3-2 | TGTGCCAGCAGCACCACAGGGGGCGGCTACACCTTC | CASSTTGGGYTF
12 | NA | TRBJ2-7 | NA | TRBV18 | TGTGCCAGCTCACCAACCTACTACGAGCAGTACTTC | CASSPTYYEQYF
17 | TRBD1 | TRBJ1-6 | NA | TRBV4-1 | TGCGCCAGCAGCCAAGATGTCAAGACAGGGGCCCCTATCCCCCTCCACTTT | CASSQDVKTGAPIPLHF
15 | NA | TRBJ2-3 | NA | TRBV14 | TGTGCCAGCAGCCAAGATTCGGGACGGTCAAATACGCAGTATTTT | CASSQDSGRSNTQYF
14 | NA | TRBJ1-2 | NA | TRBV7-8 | TGTGCCAGCAGCTTAGTTCCAGGGTTCTATGGCTACACCTTC | CASSLVPGFYGYTF
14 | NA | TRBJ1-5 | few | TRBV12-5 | TGTGCTAGTGGTTTTTTCACCAGCGATCAGCCCCAGCATTTT | CASGFFTSDQPQHF
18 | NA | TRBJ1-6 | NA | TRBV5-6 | TGTGCCAGCAGCCCACATTTCAGAGGTTTAGGGGTTAGGTCACCCCTCCACTTT | CASSPHFRGLGVRSPLHF
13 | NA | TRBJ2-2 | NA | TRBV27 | TGTGCCAGCAGTTTAAAGGGTTCCGGGGAGCTGTTTTTT | CASSLKGSGELFF
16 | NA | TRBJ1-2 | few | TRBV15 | TGTGCCACCAGCAGACGTCGGACCGGGCTAAACTATGGCTACACCTTC | CATSRRRTGLNYGYTF
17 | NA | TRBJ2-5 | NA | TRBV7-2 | TGTGCCAGCAGCTTAGTGGACAGCCCATTTTCTGAAGAGACCCAGTACTTC | CASSLVDSPFSEETQYF
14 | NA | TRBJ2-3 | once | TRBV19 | TGTGCCAGTAGTATAGATCGGGACACAGATACGCAGTATTTT | CASSIDRDTDTQYF
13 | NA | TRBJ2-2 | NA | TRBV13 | TGTGCCAGCACTATGACTAGCACCGGGGAGCTGTTTTTT | CASTMTSTGELFF
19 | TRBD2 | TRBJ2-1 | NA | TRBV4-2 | TGTGCCAGCAGCCAAGGGACGGCGGGGGGGCCGAGCTCCTACAATGAGCAGTTCTTC | CASSQGTAGGPSSYNEQFF
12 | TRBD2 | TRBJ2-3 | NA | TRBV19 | TGTGCCAGTAGTACCATAGCGGGAGCCCTGTATTTT | CASSTIAGALYF
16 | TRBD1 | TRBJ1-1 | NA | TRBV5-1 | TGCGCCAGCAGCTCAGGACAGGGGGCCTTGAACACTGAAGCTTTCTTT | CASSSGQGALNTEAFF
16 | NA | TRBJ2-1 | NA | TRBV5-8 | TGTGCCAGCAGCTCCCCGGGAGCCTATCCCTACAATGAGCAGTTCTTC | CASSSPGAYPYNEQFF
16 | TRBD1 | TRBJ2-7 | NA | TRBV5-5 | TGTGCCAGCAGCTCTGGGACAGGGGGTTTCGGCTACGAGCAGTACTTC | CASSSGTGGFGYEQYF
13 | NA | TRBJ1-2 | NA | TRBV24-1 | TGTGCCACCTCACCGGGGGGCGAAGGTGGCTACACCTTC | CATSPGGEGGYTF
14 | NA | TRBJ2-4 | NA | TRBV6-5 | TGTGCCAGCAGACCCCCTGGGGCGGAAAACATTCAGTACTTC | CASRPPGAENIQYF
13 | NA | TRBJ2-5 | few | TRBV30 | TGTGCCTGGAGTGTACAGTACCAAGAGACCCAGTACTTC | CAWSVQYQETQYF
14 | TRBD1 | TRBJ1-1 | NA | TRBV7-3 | TGTGCCAGCAGCTCCTACAGGGGCTACACTGAAGCTTTCTTT | CASSSYRGYTEAFF
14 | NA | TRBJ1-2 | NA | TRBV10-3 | TGTGCCATCAGTGAGTCGACGGGGGCCAGGAGCTACACCTTC | CAISESTGARSYTF
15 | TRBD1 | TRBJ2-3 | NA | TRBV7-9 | TGTGCCAGCAGTTTACGACAGGGGGCCGGAGATACGCAGTATTTT | CASSLRQGAGDTQYF
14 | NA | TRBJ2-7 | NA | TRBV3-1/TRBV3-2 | TGTGCCAGCAGCCCACCCGTACAACCCTACGAGCAGTACTTC | CASSPPVQPYEQYF
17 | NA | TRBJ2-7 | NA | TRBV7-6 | TGTGCCAGCAGCTTAGGGTTTACAGGGACAAGCTCCTACGAGCAGTACTTC | CASSLGFTGTSSYEQYF
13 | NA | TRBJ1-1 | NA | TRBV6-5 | TGTGCCAGCAGTAGCCACCGGGACACTGAAGCTTTCTTT | CASSSHRDTEAFF
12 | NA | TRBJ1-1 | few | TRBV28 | TGTGCCAGCAGGTTAGAGCCAACTGAAGCTTTCTTT | CASRLEPTEAFF
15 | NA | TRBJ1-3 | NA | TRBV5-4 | TGTGCCAGCAGCTCCGACAGGTCCTCTGGAAACACCATATATTTT | CASSSDRSSGNTIYF
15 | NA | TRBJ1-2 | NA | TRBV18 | TGTGCCAGCTCACTAGACCGACTAGCTAACTATGGCTACACCTTC | CASSLDRLANYGYTF
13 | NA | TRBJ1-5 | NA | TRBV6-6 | TGTGCCAGCAATCGACAGGCGAGACAGCCCCAGCATTTT | CASNRQARQPQHF
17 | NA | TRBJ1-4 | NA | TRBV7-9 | TGTGCCAGCAGCACACCGGGACGGGGTGCAACTAATGAAAAACTGTTTTTT | CASSTPGRGATNEKLFF
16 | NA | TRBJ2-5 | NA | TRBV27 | TGTGCCAGCAGTGCCCGGACCCCCGGGCGCGGGGAGACCCAGTACTTC | CASSARTPGRGETQYF
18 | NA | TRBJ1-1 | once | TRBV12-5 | TGTGCTAGTGGACTAAGGGACCTCCTCTCCTCTTCGAACACTGAAGCTTTCTTT | CASGLRDLLSSSNTEAFF
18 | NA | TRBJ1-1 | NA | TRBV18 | TGTGCCAGCTCACCACAAGTGGGGAACTCCGAGGGGGACACTGAAGCTTTCTTT | CASSPQVGNSEGDTEAFF
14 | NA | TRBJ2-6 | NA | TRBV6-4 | TGTGCCAGCAGTTTCAACTCTGGGGCCAACGTCCTGACTTTC | CASSFNSGANVLTF
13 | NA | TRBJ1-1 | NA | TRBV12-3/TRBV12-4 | TGTGCCAGCAGTATCGACCCTCTATCCCCAGCTTTCTTT | CASSIDPLSPAFF
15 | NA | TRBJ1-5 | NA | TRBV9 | TGTGCCAGCAGCGTAGCTACAGGATTCAATCAGCCCCAGCATTTT | CASSVATGFNQPQHF